This T cell receptor beta chain emerged from a study of T cell repertoires in cytomegalovirus infection. Across the study: The public TCR beta signatures pointed to both CMV infection and matching HLA type. Regarding the study as a whole: CMV-specific HLA-C-restricted TCR beta clonotypes dominated the ex vivo response.

This clonotype was detected many times. Its antigen is still unknown. V was pared by 4 bases and J by 2 bases, with 10 bases between. Germline V gene data show CDR1 as SGHVS and CDR2 as FQNEAQ. This CDR3 is built from 14 residues. Each CDR3 protein gets one entry after TCRdb re-called the reads with MiXCR. The profile shows approximately 500,000 distinct CDR3 sequences, about 10% of them singletons. Input material: PBMCs. The V and J genes are TRBV7-8 and TRBJ2-3; no definite D call. The receptor comes from a human donor in good health (CMV status not recorded). Some clones in this sample may be carry-over from other donors' samples. In nucleotides, the CDR3 is TGTGCCAGCAGCTCCCCGCCCAACACAGATACGCAGTATTTT. This gives the protein CASSSPPNTDTQYF. Drawing the rest from reference TRBV7-8 and TRBJ2-3, the complete variable domain is GAGVSQSPRYKVAKRGQDVALRCDPISGHVSLFWYQQALGQGPEFLTYFQNEAQLDKSGLPSDRFFAERPEGSVSTLKIQRTQQEDSAVYLCASSSPPNTDTQYFGPGTRLTVL.